Following are 32 T cell receptor beta chains from one sample sequenced in a study of blood T cell repertoires in COVID-19. Assay used: immunoSEQ multiplex PCR; TCRdb lists only in-frame clones, some missing. The table records over 150,000 clones, approximately 86% of them present only once. Sequencing was performed on peripheral blood. These receptors came from a man aged 25-45 years with acute or convalescent COVID-19.

This clone has only one observation. V usage is TRBV30 and J usage is TRBJ1-1, with a weak D call TRBD1 (5 bases). The germline gives CDR1 GTSNPN, CDR2 SVGIG (reference sequence). The length of the CDR3 is 13 residues. Trimming stripped 1 base from V and 1 base from J, with 7 bases between. The CDR3 nucleotides are TGTGCCTGGAGTGGACAGCCGAACACTGAAGCTTTCTTT. Amino acids: CAWSGQPNTEAFF.

The chain carries TRBV28 and TRBJ1-2; D is ambiguous. CDR1 and CDR2 (germline): MDHEN, SYDVKM. The ends were cut back, 4 bases at V and 2 bases at J, with 14 bases in the middle. The CDR3 extends over 15 amino acids. CDR3 nucleotides: TGTGCCAGCAGTTCCCAATGGAGAGGGAACTATGGCTACACCTTC. Translated, it gives CASSSQWRGNYGYTF.

The rearrangement joins TRBV6-5 to TRBJ1-2, with 9 bases that match TRBD1. V gave up 8 bases and J gave up 4 bases; unmatched junction bases: 8. There are 14 residues in the CDR3. Germline CDR1 and CDR2: MNHEY and SVGAGI. CDR3 nucleotide sequence: TGTGCCAGCCTAGACCCGGGACAGGGCTATGGCTACACCTTC. Amino acid sequence: CASLDPGQGYGYTF.

The J gene is TRBJ1-3, the V gene TRBV5-8; 7 positions agree with TRBD1. V lost 4 bases to trimming and J lost 4 bases; unmatched junction nucleotides: 11. Germline lookup yields CDR1 SGHTS and CDR2 YDEGEE. There are 16 residues in the CDR3. Written as DNA, the CDR3 is TGTGCCAGCAGCACCCCCCCGGGACAGAGAGGAAACACCATATATTTT. It is translated as CASSTPPGQRGNTIYF.

This clone was picked up a small number of times. The chain couples TRBV28 to TRBJ1-4; possibly TRBD1 for D (5 bases). Looked up from germline, CDR1 is MDHEN and CDR2 is SYDVKM. With 2 bases removed from V and 5 bases from J, the gap between germline ends came to 21 bases. The CDR3 is made up of 18 amino acids. CDR3 sequence reads: CASSLRTSFTGGNEKLFF. CDR3 DNA sequence: TGTGCCAGCAGTTTACGGACAAGCTTTACGGGGGGGAATGAAAAACTGTTTTTT.

The chain has TRBV10-3 and TRBJ1-2; possibly TRBD1 for D (6 bases). Trimming removed 8 bases from V and 0 bases from J, with 13 bases in between. Germline V gene data show CDR1 as ENHRY and CDR2 as SYGVKD. The CDR3 is made up of 14 amino acids. The CDR3 reads CAIRSGVTNYGYTF. Here the CDR3 DNA reads TGTGCCATCCGGTCAGGGGTAACTAACTATGGCTACACCTTC.

The V gene is TRBV4-1, the J gene TRBJ2-1, with 8 bases aligning to TRBD2. This CDR3 comprises 15 residues. V lost 8 bases and J lost 1; bases outside the gene matches: 7. Germline V gene data show CDR1 as MGHRA and CDR2 as YSYEKL. CDR3 protein: CASGLLADSYNEQFF. CDR3 DNA sequence: TGCGCCAGCGGGCTACTAGCGGATTCCTACAATGAGCAGTTCTTC.

The chain uses TRBV19 and TRBJ1-4; a possible D gene is TRBD1 (5 bases). The CDR3 is 14 residues long. V was trimmed by 5 bases and J by 8 bases, leaving 15 bases between them. Germline values: CDR1 LNHDA, CDR2 SQIVND (reference sequence). The CDR3 DNA sequence: TGTGCCAGTAGTTTTCCGGGCAGGGAAGAAAAACTGTTTTTT. This sequence encodes CASSFPGREEKLFF.

The gene calls are TRBV4-1 and TRBJ1-4; 11 positions match TRBD1. V lost 3 bases to trimming and J lost 0 bases; unmatched junction nucleotides: 3. Germline V gene sequence: CDR1 MGHRA, CDR2 YSYEKL. This CDR3 is built from 17 residues. The DNA of the CDR3 is TGCGCCAGCAGCCACCTGGGACAGGGGGCAACTAATGAAAAACTGTTTTTT. Protein: CASSHLGQGATNEKLFF.

This rearrangement joins TRBV6-5 to TRBJ2-3; TRBD2 is a possible D gene (5 bases). The CDR3 totals 14 residues. Germline CDR1 MNHEY, CDR2 SVGAGI. Trimming removed 6 bases from V and 6 bases from J, with 16 bases in between. CDR3 region: CASSPSGKVDTQYF. CDR3 DNA: TGTGCCAGCAGCCCCTCGGGGAAGGTGGATACGCAGTATTTT.

In its sample, this clone was seen a few times. The chain has TRBV5-1 and TRBJ1-5, with TRBD1 as a possible D gene (6 bases). From germline, CDR1 is SGHRS and CDR2 YFSETQ. The CDR3 is 14 amino acids. Trimming shortened V by 8 bases and J by 1 base, and 13 bases separated the two germline ends. The CDR3 reads CASSQGTSNQPQHF. The CDR3 DNA reads as TGCGCCAGTTCACAGGGTACGAGCAATCAGCCCCAGCATTTT. The variable domain in full, completed from reference TRBV5-1 and TRBJ1-5, reads KAGVTQTPRYLIKTRGQQVTLSCSPISGHRSVSWYQQTPGQGLQFLFEYFSETQRNKGNFPGRFSGRQFSNSRSEMNVSTLELGDSALYLCASSQGTSNQPQHFGDGTRLSIL.

This chain joins TRBV28 and TRBJ2-5; D may be TRBD2 (7 bases). V lost 3 bases and J lost 7, with 21 bases in between. The CDR3 contains 16 residues. The germline V gene has CDR1 MDHEN and CDR2 SYDVKM. The CDR3 DNA reads TGTGCCAGCAGTTTGCTGGGGGGGTTCCGGGGGCGGACCCAGTACTTC. The encoded protein is CASSLLGGFRGRTQYF.

The chain has TRBV27 and TRBJ1-2, with a possible D match to TRBD1 (5 bases). The germline V gene has CDR1 MNHEY and CDR2 SMNVEV (reference sequence). With 4 bases removed from V and 6 bases from J, the gap between germline ends came to 9 bases. CDR3 length: 12 amino acids. The CDR3 DNA is TGTGCCAGCAGTTACCAGGGTAATGGCTACACCTTC. Translated: CASSYQGNGYTF.

The genes are TRBV28 and TRBJ1-1; TRBD1 might be the D (6 bases). The germline V gene has CDR1 MDHEN and CDR2 SYDVKM. CDR3 length: 14 amino acids. V was shortened by 7 bases and J by 0 bases, with 12 bases between the two germline ends. This CDR3 reads CASNDGGLNTEAFF. CDR3 bases: TGTGCCAGCAACGACGGGGGGCTGAACACTGAAGCTTTCTTT.

The J gene is TRBJ2-3, the V gene TRBV5-1; 8 positions agree with TRBD2. J gave up 2 bases and V 6 bases, and 8 bases lay outside the gene matches. Germline CDR1 is SGHRS and CDR2 is YFSETQ. The CDR3 has 15 amino acids. CDR3 in DNA: TGCGCCAGCAACCGGGGGGGACTAATCACAGATACGCAGTATTTT. It encodes CASNRGGLITDTQYF.

DNA of the CDR3: TGTGCCAGCAGTTTAATACAGGGACATAATTCACCCCTCCACTTT. Translated, it gives CASSLIQGHNSPLHF. The rearrangement uses TRBV27 and TRBJ1-6, with D tentatively TRBD1 (6 bases). Germline V CDR1 and CDR2: MNHEY, SMNVEV (reference sequence). With 2 bases removed from V and 5 bases from J, the gap between germline ends came to 10 bases. The CDR3 totals 15 residues.

This clone was counted between two and nine times. V usage is TRBV30 and J usage is TRBJ1-2; D gene unclear. Germline V gene lookup returns CDR1 GTSNPN and CDR2 SVGIG (reference sequence). The CDR3 totals 13 residues. V was trimmed by 5 bases and J by 3 bases, leaving 13 bases between them. The CDR3 DNA reads as TGTGCCTGGGGTTGGGAGCGGGACTATGGCTACACCTTC. Its protein is CAWGWERDYGYTF.

The chain employs TRBV4-1 and TRBJ1-2, with 7 bases lining up with TRBD1. J lost 4 bases, V lost 2 bases, and 16 bases had no gene match. Germline CDR1 MGHRA, CDR2 YSYEKL. This CDR3 comprises 18 residues. CDR3 protein: CASSQSRQGLAMGYGYTF. CDR3 in DNA: TGCGCCAGCAGCCAATCCCGACAGGGCCTAGCTATGGGCTATGGCTACACCTTC.

The chain couples TRBV25-1 to TRBJ2-1; a possible D gene is TRBD1 (6 bases). V was shortened by 4 bases and J by 7 bases, with 17 bases between the two germline ends. This CDR3 region has 15 residues. The germline V gene encodes CDR1 MGHDK and CDR2 SYGVNS. CDR3 region: CASSVDRLGSNEQFF. Written as DNA, the CDR3 is TGTGCCAGCAGTGTAGACAGGTTAGGTAGTAATGAGCAGTTCTTC.

J is TRBJ1-5 and V is TRBV2; no definite D call. CDR1 SNHLY and CDR2 FYNNEI come from the germline V gene. V lost 2 bases and J lost 7, with 9 bases in between. The CDR3 loop spans 13 amino acids. For the CDR3, the DNA is TGTGCCAGCAGTGAATTAGCCGGCCAGCCCCAGCATTTT. Residues: CASSELAGQPQHF.

The chain is built from TRBV10-3 and TRBJ1-6; D is perhaps TRBD1 (6 bases). The CDR3 contains 14 residues. Trimming removed 2 bases at V and 8 bases at J, with 10 bases between. The germline CDR1 and CDR2 sequences are ENHRY and SYGVKD. The CDR3 here is CAISEAGVDSPLHF. The CDR3 coding sequence is TGTGCCATCAGTGAGGCAGGGGTTGATTCACCCCTCCACTTT.

The V and J genes are TRBV3-1 (or the pseudogene TRBV3-2) and TRBJ1-1; the D is unclear. The CDR3 length is 14 residues. Germline loops: CDR1 LGHDT, CDR2 YNNKEL (reference sequence). Trimming shortened V by 1 base and J by 6 bases, and 12 bases separated the two germline ends. The CDR3 sequence: CASSQVFSSAEAFF. DNA of the CDR3: TGTGCCAGCAGCCAAGTTTTTTCCTCGGCTGAAGCTTTCTTT.

This clone was detected only once. The chain recombines TRBV28 with TRBJ2-6; 9 bases line up with TRBD1. The CDR3 consists of 17 residues. The junction had 3 bases not matched to a gene; V was cut back by 3 bases and J by 0 bases. Germline CDR1 is MDHEN and CDR2 is SYDVKM. The CDR3 nucleotides read TGTGCCAGCAGTTTTATGGGACAGGGCTCTGGGGCCAACGTCCTGACTTTC. Translating gives CASSFMGQGSGANVLTF.

This clone was picked up one time. The rearrangement joins TRBV6-5 to TRBJ2-5; perhaps TRBD1 as D (5 bases). Trimming cost V 5 bases and J 5 bases, with 15 bases left between them. Germline V gene data show CDR1 as MNHEY and CDR2 as SVGAGI. The CDR3 consists of 14 residues. The CDR3 region is CASSMNPKGETQYF. The CDR3 DNA follows: TGTGCCAGCAGTATGAATCCGAAGGGGGAGACCCAGTACTTC.

J is TRBJ1-1 and V is TRBV11-1, with unresolved D. The CDR3 has 13 residues. Germline lookup yields CDR1 SGHAT and CDR2 FQDESV (reference sequence). V was trimmed by 6 bases and J by 3 bases, leaving 11 bases between them. CDR3 DNA: TGTGCCAGCAGAACCTTCTACGACACTGAAGCTTTCTTT. Its translation: CASRTFYDTEAFF.

This chain uses TRBV7-2 with TRBJ1-6; unclear D gene. This CDR3 has 16 amino acids. Trimming removed 4 bases at V and 0 bases at J, with 10 bases between. CDR1 is SGHTA, CDR2 FQGNSA, per germline. CDR3 residues: CASSSLPSSYNSPLHF. Written as DNA, the CDR3 is TGTGCCAGCAGCTCGCTCCCGAGCTCCTATAATTCACCCCTCCACTTT. Variable domain in full (rest from reference TRBV7-2 and TRBJ1-6): GAGVSQSPSNKVTEKGKDVELRCDPISGHTALYWYRQSLGQGLEFLIYFQGNSAPDKSGLPSDRFSAERTGGSVSTLTIQRTQQEDSAVYLCASSSLPSSYNSPLHFGNGTRLTVT.

This sequence joins TRBV27 and TRBJ2-3, with D possibly being TRBD2 (6 bases). Germline loops: CDR1 MNHEY, CDR2 SMNVEV (reference sequence). V gave up 5 bases and J gave up 11 bases, with 17 bases separating them. The CDR3 consists of 13 residues. CDR3 in DNA: TGTGCCAGCAGTCCCGAGGGACTCCAACTGCAGTATTTT. Protein product: CASSPEGLQLQYF.

The CDR3 here is CASSHVGRRTRGDTQYF. In DNA, the CDR3 is TGCGCCAGCAGCCACGTAGGGAGACGGACTCGGGGGGATACGCAGTATTTT. The chain recombines TRBV4-1 with TRBJ2-3; maybe TRBD2 (6 bases). CDR3 length: 17 amino acids. The V gene lost 3 bases and the J gene lost 6 bases, with 22 bases spanning the gap. Germline values: CDR1 MGHRA, CDR2 YSYEKL.

The chain combines TRBV7-8 with TRBJ2-2; D possibly corresponds to TRBD2 (7 bases). V shed 1 base and J shed 4 bases, with 13 bases lying between them. The CDR3 is 16 amino acids. Germline V gene lookup returns CDR1 SGHVS and CDR2 FQNEAQ. The CDR3 sequence: CASSLDRGAATGELFF. The CDR3 DNA sequence: TGTGCCAGCAGCTTAGATCGGGGGGCGGCCACCGGGGAGCTGTTTTTT.

This clone was seen a single time. The chain combines TRBV28 with TRBJ1-6; 8 bases match TRBD1. The CDR3 runs 14 residues. Germline values: CDR1 MDHEN, CDR2 SYDVKM. The trim removed 7 bases at V and 10 bases at J, leaving 9 bases unmatched. Written as DNA, the CDR3 is TGTGCCAGCACCGCGGGACAGGTCGGGTCACCCCTCCACTTT. It codes for CASTAGQVGSPLHF.

The chain employs TRBV24-1 and TRBJ1-1; 11 bases fit TRBD1. Trimming at V came to 7 bases and at J to 4 bases, leaving 1 base not matched to a gene. Germline loops: CDR1 KGHDR, CDR2 SFDVKD. This CDR3 comprises 13 residues. CDR3 sequence reads: CATRGTGGTEAFF. In DNA, the CDR3 is TGTGCCACCAGAGGGACAGGGGGCACTGAAGCTTTCTTT.

The rearrangement uses TRBV18 and TRBJ1-5; D perhaps matches TRBD1 (6 bases). The germline V gene encodes CDR1 KGHSH and CDR2 LQKENI. V was cut by 6 bases and J by 5 bases, with 11 bases left in between. This CDR3 has 13 amino acids. The chain's CDR3 is CASSGTLDQPQHF. CDR3 bases: TGTGCCAGCTCGGGGACATTAGATCAGCCCCAGCATTTT.